This entry lists 24 T cell receptor beta chains sequenced from one sample in a study of T cells and Merkel cell carcinoma outcomes. Repertoires were generated with immunoSEQ multiplex PCR, while TCRdb's copy carries only in-frame clones and drops some. The sample gives roughly 14,000 clones, 75% to 90% of which show up once; around 8.3% is in the top ten. The sequenced material came from tumor tissue from Merkel cell carcinoma. The receptors derive from a human donor with Merkel cell carcinoma.

The V call is TRBV20-1, the J call TRBJ1-2, with a tentative D call TRBD1 (5 bases). CDR1 and CDR2 from the germline V gene are DFQATT and SNEGSKA (reference sequence). Trimming left V 7 bases short and J 7 bases short, with 13 bases between. The CDR3 is 11 amino acids. The CDR3 loop is CSGQGFFGYTF. The CDR3 DNA reads TGCAGTGGTCAGGGTTTCTTTGGCTACACCTTC.

V gene TRBV4-1 combines with J gene TRBJ1-5; tentative D call: TRBD1 (5 bases). The CDR3 sequence is 15 residues long. Trimming took off 3 bases at V and 4 bases at J, with 13 bases between the two ends. The V gene's germline CDR1 is MGHRA and CDR2 YSYEKL. The DNA for the CDR3 is TGCGCCAGCAGCCACCCCGACAGACTGAATCAGCCCCAGCATTTT. Translating it yields CASSHPDRLNQPQHF.

This clone was seen a few times. This chain joins TRBV5-1 and TRBJ2-7; D is uncertain. V shed 7 bases and J shed 6 bases, with 17 bases lying between them. Germline V gives CDR1 SGHRS, CDR2 YFSETQ. The CDR3 is 13 residues long. CDR3 coding DNA: TGCGCCAGCGGGGAAGGGTACGGCCGCGAGCAGTACTTC. Encoded protein: CASGEGYGREQYF.

V gene TRBV30 combines with J gene TRBJ2-3; possible D gene TRBD1, 6 bases. Trimming stripped 0 bases from V and 4 bases from J, with 8 bases between. The CDR3 spans 13 residues. The germline gives CDR1 GTSNPN, CDR2 SVGIG (reference sequence). The CDR3: CAWSVQGADTQYF. The CDR3 DNA follows: TGTGCCTGGAGTGTACAGGGAGCAGATACGCAGTATTTT.

The chain combines TRBV19 with TRBJ1-6, with a possible D match to TRBD1 (5 bases). The CDR3 is 14 residues long. V shed 0 bases and J shed 10 bases, with 10 bases lying between them. Germline CDR1 LNHDA, CDR2 SQIVND (reference sequence). The CDR3 DNA is TGTGCCAGTAGTATAGAAGGGGAATCGTCACCCCTCCACTTT. Its translation: CASSIEGESSPLHF.

The V gene is TRBV27, the J gene TRBJ2-3; 16 nucleotides align to TRBD2. CDR3 length: 20 residues. V lost 3 bases and J lost 4; bases outside the gene matches: 13. The V gene's germline CDR1 is MNHEY and CDR2 SMNVEV (reference sequence). For the CDR3, the DNA is TGTGCCAGCAGTTTCACCTCTCCGGGACTAGCGGGAGGGCTGTCAGATACGCAGTATTTT. It translates to CASSFTSPGLAGGLSDTQYF.

This clone was observed a handful of times. V usage is TRBV5-1 and J usage is TRBJ1-1; 10 positions agree with TRBD1. The germline V gene encodes CDR1 SGHRS and CDR2 YFSETQ. V dropped 4 bases and J dropped 5; count of bases not matched to a gene: 5. The CDR3 is 14 amino acids. Written as DNA, the CDR3 is TGCGCCAGCAGCCCCGGGACAGGGGAGACTGAAGCTTTCTTT. Amino acids: CASSPGTGETEAFF.

The chain joins TRBV2 to TRBJ1-5; D is unresolved. The V end was cut by 6 bases, the J end by 1 base, with 10 bases between. Germline V gives CDR1 SNHLY, CDR2 FYNNEI. The CDR3 loop spans 14 amino acids. For the CDR3, the DNA is TGTGCCAGCAGGTCCCAGGCCAGCAATCAGCCCCAGCATTTT. This gives the protein CASRSQASNQPQHF.

The V gene is TRBV25-1, the J gene TRBJ2-1, with 9 nucleotides matching TRBD2. This CDR3 region has 13 residues. Germline V gene lookup returns CDR1 MGHDK and CDR2 SYGVNS. The J segment lost 6 bases and the V segment lost 8 bases, leaving 5 bases of the junction unmatched. The CDR3 nucleotides are TGTGCCAGCGGACTAGCGTCTATCAATGAGCAGTTCTTC. Translating gives CASGLASINEQFF.

This clone was found a few times. The chain is built from TRBV23-1 and TRBJ1-2, with unresolved D. TRBV23-1 carries the ORF label, with uncertain function. Trimming pared 0 bases from V and 8 bases from J, leaving 13 bases between. This CDR3 contains 14 residues. DNA for the CDR3: TGCGCCAGCAGTCAATCGAGTGTCGAGCGGGGCTACACCTTC. This translates into CASSQSSVERGYTF.

The chain recombines TRBV19 with TRBJ2-3; TRBD2 matches 9 bases. The V segment lost 5 bases and the J segment 4 bases; nucleotides outside the gene matches: 13. Germline V gene lookup returns CDR1 LNHDA and CDR2 SQIVND (reference sequence). The CDR3 is 17 residues long. CDR3 nucleotide sequence: TGTGCCAGTAGTGGGTCCCTGGGGGTAGCGGGAGCAGATACGCAGTATTTT. Protein sequence: CASSGSLGVAGADTQYF. Together with reference TRBV19 and TRBJ2-3, the CDR3 gives the full variable domain: DGGITQSPKYLFRKEGQNVTLSCEQNLNHDAMYWYRQDPGQGLRLIYYSQIVNDFQKGDIAEGYSVSREKKESFPLTVTSAQKNPTAFYLCASSGSLGVAGADTQYFGPGTRLTVL.

The chain employs TRBV19 and TRBJ2-1; TRBD2 matches 7 bases. V was clipped by 6 bases and J by 3 bases; unmatched bases: 5. This CDR3 has 14 residues. The germline CDR1 and CDR2 sequences are LNHDA and SQIVND (reference sequence). CDR3 DNA: TGTGCCAGTAGAGAGTCTAGCGGCTACAATGAGCAGTTCTTC. It codes for CASRESSGYNEQFF. The complete variable domain, with remaining parts taken from reference TRBV19 and TRBJ2-1, reads DGGITQSPKYLFRKEGQNVTLSCEQNLNHDAMYWYRQDPGQGLRLIYYSQIVNDFQKGDIAEGYSVSREKKESFPLTVTSAQKNPTAFYLCASRESSGYNEQFFGPGTRLTVL.

J is TRBJ2-1 and V is TRBV11-3; D not certain. CDR1 is SGHNT and CDR2 is YENEEA in the germline V gene. The CDR3 loop spans 13 amino acids. V was trimmed by 2 bases and J by 8 bases, leaving 10 bases between them. This CDR3 reads CASSLRWADEQFF. DNA for the CDR3: TGTGCCAGCAGCTTAAGATGGGCGGATGAGCAGTTCTTC.

The chain links TRBV6-5 to TRBJ2-3; no reliable D call. The germline CDR1 and CDR2 sequences are MNHEY and SVGAGI. The CDR3 runs to 14 residues. The V gene lost 2 bases and the J gene lost 1 base, with 7 bases spanning the gap. Here the CDR3 DNA reads TGTGCCAGCAGTTACGAAGTCGGCACAGATACGCAGTATTTT. Translation gives CASSYEVGTDTQYF.

This chain links TRBV6-6 with TRBJ1-2, with 7 bases that match TRBD1. The length of the CDR3 is 11 residues. Losses at the gene ends were 6 bases for V and 12 bases for J; bases not matched to a gene: 7. CDR1 and CDR2 (germline): MNHNY, SVGAGI (reference sequence). DNA of the CDR3: TGTGCCAGCAGCTCCGACAGGGTCGACACCTTC. It encodes CASSSDRVDTF.

A single count supports this clone. The chain couples TRBV7-2 to TRBJ2-3; the match to TRBD2 covers 7 bases. This CDR3 is built from 17 residues. V shed 5 bases, J shed 5 bases, and the junction held 16 bases outside the gene matches. Germline-derived CDR1 and CDR2 are SGHTA and FQGNSA. Here the CDR3 DNA reads TGTGCCAGCAGCCAAGGGGCCCCTAGCGGTCGTAGAGATACGCAGTATTTT. Translated, it gives CASSQGAPSGRRDTQYF. Based on the CDR3 plus reference TRBV7-2 and TRBJ2-3, the full variable domain is GAGVSQSPSNKVTEKGKDVELRCDPISGHTALYWYRQSLGQGLEFLIYFQGNSAPDKSGLPSDRFSAERTGGSVSTLTIQRTQQEDSAVYLCASSQGAPSGRRDTQYFGPGTRLTVL.

J is TRBJ2-7 and V is TRBV4-1; TRBD2 matches 13 bases. CDR1 and CDR2 (germline): MGHRA, YSYEKL. V trimming: 4 bases; J trimming: 4 bases; junction bases outside the gene matches: 13. The CDR3 spans 18 residues. CDR3 nucleotides: TGCGCCAGCAGCCCGGGACTAGCGGGAATCGACTCCGGGTACGAGCAGTACTTC. Translating gives CASSPGLAGIDSGYEQYF.

This clone appeared once. The junction departs from germline at one end; a sequencing error may be responsible. The chain recombines TRBV19 with TRBJ1-2; 9 bases line up with TRBD1. Germline V gene sequence: CDR1 LNHDA, CDR2 SQIVND (reference sequence). The CDR3 has 16 amino acids. Here the CDR3 reads CASSILGTGIYYGYTF. In DNA form, the CDR3 reads TGTGCCAGTAGTATTCTCGGGACAGGGATCTACTATGGCTATACCTTC.

The CDR3 loop is CASSPSGGARTDTQYF. CDR3 sequence (DNA): TGCGCCAGCAGCCCTAGCGGGGGGGCGCGTACAGATACGCAGTATTTT. The V and J genes are TRBV5-1 and TRBJ2-3, with 12 bases that match TRBD2. The trim removed 4 bases at V and 3 bases at J, leaving 6 bases unmatched. Germline loops: CDR1 SGHRS, CDR2 YFSETQ. CDR3 length: 16 residues. The variable domain in full, with the rest retrieved from reference TRBV5-1 and TRBJ2-3, is KAGVTQTPRYLIKTRGQQVTLSCSPISGHRSVSWYQQTPGQGLQFLFEYFSETQRNKGNFPGRFSGRQFSNSRSEMNVSTLELGDSALYLCASSPSGGARTDTQYFGPGTRLTVL.

The V and J genes are TRBV6-5 and TRBJ2-3; D ambiguous. Per germline, CDR1 MNHEY and CDR2 SVGAGI. V was shortened by 5 bases and J by 2 bases, with 8 bases between the two germline ends. The CDR3 consists of 13 residues. The CDR3 sequence: CASSRSNTDTQYF. In DNA form, the CDR3 reads TGTGCCAGCAGTCGGAGCAACACAGATACGCAGTATTTT.

This clone was observed a few times. The rearrangement links TRBV7-6 to TRBJ1-3; D not resolved. Germline loops: CDR1 SGHVS, CDR2 FNYEAQ. Trimming stripped 4 bases from V and 9 bases from J, with 16 bases between. This CDR3 has 14 amino acids. This CDR3 reads CASSSVLLEGTIYF. Here the CDR3 DNA reads TGTGCCAGCAGCTCGGTCCTCCTAGAGGGCACCATATATTTT.

The J gene is TRBJ2-1, the V gene TRBV7-3, with 9 bases aligning to TRBD1. V gave up 5 bases and J gave up 2 bases; unmatched junction bases: 10. Germline V gene sequence: CDR1 SGHTA, CDR2 FQGTGA. The CDR3 loop spans 17 amino acids. The CDR3 DNA is TGTGCCAGCAGCCCAACTCCAACAGGGGGCGCCTACAATGAGCAGTTCTTC. Amino acid sequence: CASSPTPTGGAYNEQFF.

The genes are TRBV5-4 and TRBJ1-2, with 7 bases that match TRBD1. Per the germline V gene, CDR1 is SGHNT and CDR2 is YYREEE (reference sequence). V shed 4 bases and J 0 bases; nucleotides not matched to a gene: 6. The CDR3 totals 15 residues. CDR3 amino acids: CASSLAGTANYGYTF. The CDR3 DNA reads TGTGCCAGCAGCCTAGCCGGGACAGCTAACTATGGCTACACCTTC. Drawing the rest from reference TRBV5-4 and TRBJ1-2, the complete variable domain is ETGVTQSPTHLIKTRGQQVTLRCSSQSGHNTVSWYQQALGQGPQFIFQYYREEENGRGNFPPRFSGLQFPNYSSELNVNALELDDSALYLCASSLAGTANYGYTFGSGTRLTVV.

In its sample, this clone was seen a few times. This chain uses TRBV19 with TRBJ2-2; D may be TRBD1 or TRBD2 (5 bases each). V was shortened by 4 bases and J by 1 base, with 13 bases between the two germline ends. CDR3 length equals 16 residues. Germline values: CDR1 LNHDA, CDR2 SQIVND (reference sequence). CDR3 in DNA: TGTGCCAGTAGTACGGCCGGGACCCGGAACACCGGGGAGCTGTTTTTT. The encoded protein is CASSTAGTRNTGELFF. The full variable domain, its missing parts supplied by reference TRBV19 and TRBJ2-2, is DGGITQSPKYLFRKEGQNVTLSCEQNLNHDAMYWYRQDPGQGLRLIYYSQIVNDFQKGDIAEGYSVSREKKESFPLTVTSAQKNPTAFYLCASSTAGTRNTGELFFGEGSRLTVL.